The clone carrying this T cell receptor (beta chain) came up a few times. The target antigen is unknown. The data stem from a study of somatic mutations in cytotoxic T cells in rheumatoid arthritis. General study findings and limits: There was no significant difference in CD8+ T-cell clonality between rheumatoid arthritis patients and age-matched healthy controls. Rheumatoid arthritis patients, but not healthy controls, exhibited increasing CD8+ clonality with age.

This CDR3 comprises 12 residues. CDR1 is SNHLY, CDR2 FYNNEI, per germline. V was cut by 6 bases and J by 6 bases, with 12 bases left in between. Only in-frame clones appear in the TCRdb table, and some are missing; sequencing was by immunoSEQ multiplex PCR. The sample yields approximately 13,000 clones, roughly 72% seen once. The origin of this receptor is an adult with rheumatoid arthritis. The source material was CD8+ T cells sorted from blood. The chain links TRBV2 to TRBJ2-7, with D possibly TRBD1 on 6 matching bases. CDR3 sequence reads: CASSRGFPEQYF. CDR3 nucleotides: TGTGCCAGCAGCAGGGGATTCCCCGAGCAGTACTTC.